This T cell receptor beta chain was captured in a study of cytomegalovirus exposure and HLA in healthy donors. Points on this clone: Its antigen remains unidentified.

Trimming took 6 bases from V and 10 from J; bases not matched to a gene: 6. Germline values: CDR1 MNHEY, CDR2 SVGAGI. This CDR3 is built from 14 residues. The study, taken as a whole, reports: According to the study, 150 to 200 TCR beta chains were cytomegalovirus-associated. As a later analysis showed, a missense DCLRE1C variant was linked to trimming of TCR beta V- and J-genes.

Researchers ran the PCR with 60 Vbeta and 13 Jbeta primers. TCRdb keeps only in-frame clones here, not all; method: immunoSEQ multiplex PCR. The sample holds 150,000 to 200,000 clones, under 85% seen once. Though probably carrying unrecorded immune exposures, donors were nominally healthy at sampling. The rearrangement joins TRBV6-5 to TRBJ2-1; 13 bases agree with TRBD2. The TCR was taken from a man between 45 and 60 years old in good health and CMV-seropositive. The source material was PBMCs. The CDR3 DNA is TGTGCCAGCAGAAGCGGACTAGCGGGAGACGAGCAGTTCTTC. Translated, it gives CASRSGLAGDEQFF.